This TCR beta chain originates from a study of Graves' ophthalmopathy and Graves' hyperthyroidism. The CDR3 contains 14 residues. J lost 3 bases, V lost 6 bases, and 4 bases had no gene match. This clonotype came up a few times. The study amplified TCR beta CDR3 regions using RNA transcripts. HTBI primers primed a first-round RT-PCR, and a second-round multiplex PCR followed. In TCRdb, the multiplex PCR reads were re-called with MiXCR into one record per CDR3 protein. The data contain 900,000 to 1,200,000 distinct CDR3 sequences, roughly two fifths of them singletons. The chain combines TRBV12-3 or TRBV12-4 with TRBJ1-4; 7 bases line up with TRBD1. This receptor was taken from an adult man with Graves' hyperthyroidism. Specimen: peripheral blood or thyroid tissue (not recorded which). The CDR3 reads CASRTGTANEKLFF. In nucleotides, the CDR3 is TGTGCCAGCAGGACTGGGACAGCTAATGAAAAACTGTTTTTT.